A single sample gave rise to the 27 T cell receptor delta chains below, sequenced in a study of fetal and pediatric gammadelta thymocytes. Fetal thymuses were obtained at 14 to 22 weeks estimated gestational age from elective pregnancy terminations. TCRdb re-called the reads using CATT. The sample yields around 1,400 delta-chain clones, about 9.7% seen once. The sample was non-Vgamma9Vdelta2 gamma-delta T cells from the thymus. The subset is: CD3+gammadeltaTCR+ thymocytes not co-expressing Vgamma9 and Vdelta2. The receptor source for this set is a human fetus.

By share of the sample, this clone is large. This chain links TRDV1 with TRDJ3; 9 nucleotides agree with TRDD3. The V gene end was trimmed by 1 base and the J gene end by 2 bases; junction bases not matched to a gene: 0. The CDR3 is 17 residues long. Per the germline V gene, CDR1 is TSWWSYY and CDR2 is QGS. CDR3 in amino acids: CALGEHWGTWDTRQMFF. The CDR3 DNA reads as TGTGCTCTTGGGGAACACTGGGGGACCTGGGACACCCGACAGATGTTTTTC.

This clone counts as large. The J gene is TRDJ3, the V gene TRDV1, with 8 bases identical to TRDD3. Trimming at V came to 9 bases and at J to 3 bases, leaving 7 bases not matched to a gene. The CDR3 is 16 residues long. Germline lookup yields CDR1 TSWWSYY and CDR2 QGS. The CDR3 region is CALELGGYWDTRQMFF. The CDR3 DNA reads as TGTGCTCTGGAGTTGGGGGGATACTGGGACACCCGACAGATGTTTTTC.

On this clone itself: Other nucleotide sequences from this sample produce the same CDR3. V is TRDV1 and J is TRDJ3, with a possible D match to TRDD3 (6 bases). Germline CDR1 TSWWSYY, CDR2 QGS. The CDR3 spans 18 residues. Trimming cost V 0 bases and J 0 bases, with 9 bases left between them. DNA for the CDR3: TGTGCTCTTGGGGAACTGGGGGAAAGCTCCTGGGACACCCGACAGATGTTTTTC. Encoded protein: CALGELGESSWDTRQMFF.

This clone turned up a few times. One base away lies a much larger clone, so this may be a sequencing read error. This sequence joins TRAV29/DV5 and TRDJ1, with 12 bases matching TRDD3. There are 17 residues in the CDR3. CDR1 NSMFDY and CDR2 ISSIKDK come from the germline V gene. DNA for the CDR3: TGTGCAACAAGCTATTCCTGGGGGATACGCGGAGGGGGGAAACTCATCTTT. Translating it yields CATSYSWGIRGGGKLIF. The complete variable domain, with remaining parts taken from reference TRAV29/DV5 and TRDJ1, reads DQQVKQNSPSLSVQEGRISILNCDYTNSMFDYFLWYKKYPAEGPTFLISISSIKDKNEDGRFTVFLNKSAKHLSLHIVPSQPGDSAVYFCATSYSWGIRGGGKLIFGKGTRVTVEP.

Points on this clone: A far more abundant clone sits one base away, making this likely a read error. The chain uses TRDV3 and TRDJ1, with 9 nucleotides matching TRDD3. Germline assignment: CDR1 TVYSNPD and CDR2 GDNSRS (reference sequence). This CDR3 comprises 12 residues. CDR3 loop: CAFGGYTDKRIF. The CDR3, as DNA: TGTGCCTTTGGGGGATACACCGATAAACGCATCTTT.

This clone was seen a handful of times. V usage is TRDV2 and J usage is TRDJ3, with 8 bases fitting TRDD3. CDR3 size: 17 residues. Germline trimming cut 0 bases from V and 4 bases from J; bases unmatched to any gene: 4. Per germline, CDR1 GEAIGNYY and CDR2 EKD. In nucleotides, the CDR3 is TGTGCCTGTGACACCCCTGGGGGAATATGGGACACCCGACAGATGTTTTTC. The encoded protein is CACDTPGGIWDTRQMFF.

This clone qualifies as medium-sized (0.01 to 0.1%). The V and J genes are TRDV1 and TRDJ1; TRDD3 is a possible D gene (5 bases). Trimming removed 0 bases at V and 0 bases at J, with 8 bases between. This CDR3 has 15 residues. Germline CDR1 reads TSWWSYY; CDR2 reads QGS. In DNA, the CDR3 is TGTGCTCTTGGGGAACTAGGGGGGGACACCGATAAACTCATCTTT. Amino acids: CALGELGGDTDKLIF.

This clone was seen a handful of times. A clone one base away is much larger, so this may be a read error. The same CDR3 can be traced to other DNA sequences in this sample. V is TRDV3 and J is TRDJ3, with 7 bases identical to TRDD3. The CDR3 is 17 residues long. In germline, CDR1 is TVYSNPD, CDR2 GDNSRS (reference sequence). The CDR3 protein is CAFGGILSSWDTRQMFF. The CDR3 DNA follows: TGTGCCTTTGGGGGGATCCTCAGCTCCTGGGACACCCGACAGATGTTTTTT.

Points on this clone: This may stem from a read error, because a much larger clone lies one nucleotide away. V and J are TRDV1 and TRDJ3; D might be TRDD3 (5 bases). V dropped 0 bases and J dropped 2 bases, with 8 bases sitting between them. CDR1 is TSWWSYY, CDR2 QGS, per germline. The CDR3 length is 17 residues. The CDR3 DNA reads as TGTGCTCTTGGGGAACTGGGGAGCCCCTGGGACACCCGACAGATGTTTTTC. Protein product: CALGELGSPWDTRQMFF.

This clone was counted between two and nine times. A much more abundant neighbour one base away suggests this may be a read error. The sample contains more than one DNA sequence encoding this CDR3. This rearrangement joins TRDV2 to TRDJ1; maybe TRDD3 (6 bases). Germline V gives CDR1 GEAIGNYY, CDR2 EKD. The CDR3 is 13 residues long. Trimming took off 1 base at V and 2 bases at J, with 7 bases between the two ends. CDR3 in amino acids: CACDTGDTDKLIF. CDR3 coding DNA: TGTGCCTGTGACACTGGGGATACCGATAAACTCATCTTT.

This clone was seen a handful of times. The assigned J gene is TRDJ2, but the V gene is uncalled; the table's D call, TRDD3, was not checked against the DNA. The CDR3 consists of 15 residues. The CDR3 loop is CAVDMLGDLTAQLFF. The CDR3, as DNA: TGTGCCGTGGACATGCTGGGGGATTTGACAGCACAACTCTTCTTT.

By share, this clone ranks as large. V usage is TRDV1 and J usage is TRDJ3, with 8 nucleotides matching TRDD3. V lost 2 bases, J lost 0 bases, and 0 bases stayed unmatched. CDR1 TSWWSYY and CDR2 QGS come from the germline V gene. This CDR3 is built from 17 residues. The CDR3 loop is CALGEGGYSWDTRQMFF. The CDR3 DNA reads as TGTGCTCTTGGGGAAGGGGGATACTCCTGGGACACCCGACAGATGTTTTTC.

The chain combines TRDV2 with TRDJ3; D unclear. V was trimmed by 0 bases and J by 0 bases, leaving 5 bases between them. Germline CDR1 GEAIGNYY, CDR2 EKD. The CDR3 has 16 residues. In DNA, the CDR3 is TGTGCCTGTGACACCGGGAGCTCCTGGGACACCCGACAGATGTTTTTC. Amino acid sequence: CACDTGSSWDTRQMFF.

This clone ranks as medium-sized (0.01 to 0.1%). Just one base apart from a much larger clone, this may be a read error. The sample carries other DNA sequences with the same CDR3. V is TRDV1 and J is TRDJ1; 10 bases map to TRDD3. This CDR3 has 15 residues. Germline lookup yields CDR1 TSWWSYY and CDR2 QGS. With V trimmed by 0 bases and J by 2 bases, 0 bases remained unmatched. The CDR3 reads CALGELLGDTDKLIF. CDR3 nucleotide sequence: TGTGCTCTTGGGGAACTACTGGGGGATACCGATAAACTCATCTTT.

This chain links TRDV2 with TRDJ3, with 11 bases fitting TRDD3. Because TCRdb records no J gene, it was assigned here through a match of the DNA to germline. In germline, CDR1 is GEAIGNYY, CDR2 EKD. After removal of 0 bases from V and 0 bases from J, the junction contained 0 bases not matched to a gene. CDR3 size: 18 residues. The chain's CDR3 is CACDTTGGYSWDTRQMFF. The CDR3 DNA reads as TGTGCCTGTGACACCACTGGGGGATACTCCTGGGACACCCGACAGATGTTTTTC.

As concerns this clone: A read error is the likely source, as a far larger clone sits one nucleotide away. Other nucleotide sequences from this sample produce the same CDR3. J is TRDJ2 and V is TRDV1; 7 positions agree with TRDD3. The V gene's germline CDR1 is TSWWSYY and CDR2 QGS. V shed 2 bases, J shed 4 bases, and the junction held 1 base outside the gene matches. This CDR3 has 14 amino acids. CDR3 region: CALGELGETAQLFF. CDR3 in DNA: TGTGCTCTTGGGGAATTGGGGGAGACAGCACAACTCTTCTTT.

This clone was counted a few times. The chain couples TRDV3 to TRDJ2; 10 bases line up with TRDD3. No J segment appears in TCRdb, so it was assigned here by matching the sequence to germline. CDR3 length: 17 amino acids. Per the germline V gene, CDR1 is TVYSNPD and CDR2 is GDNSRS (reference sequence). Trimming removed 2 bases from V and 0 bases from J; junction bases left unmatched: 9. CDR3 sequence (DNA): TGTGCCTTTTTAGGCCTGGGGGATAAAGCTTTGACAGCACAACTCTTCTTT. As protein: CAFLGLGDKALTAQLFF. Using reference TRDV3 and TRDJ2 for the parts outside the CDR3, the full variable domain is CDKVTQSSPDQTVASGSEVVLLCTYDTVYSNPDLFWYRIRPDYSFQFVFYGDNSRSEGADFTQGRFSVKHILTQKAFHLVISPVRTEDSATYYCAFLGLGDKALTAQLFFGKGTQLIVEP.

Within the sample, this clone is medium-sized (0.01 to 0.1%). The same CDR3 is also encoded by other DNA sequences in this sample. The chain recombines TRDV3 with TRDJ3; 10 bases are a match to TRDD3. Looked up from germline, CDR1 is TVYSNPD and CDR2 is GDNSRS (reference sequence). V lost 1 base, J lost 4 bases, and 1 base stayed unmatched. CDR3 length equals 15 residues. In nucleotides, the CDR3 is TGTGCCTTTACTGGGGGATATTGGGACACCCGACAGATGTTTTTC. Encoded protein: CAFTGGYWDTRQMFF.

This clone was seen only a few times. A much larger clone differs from this one at a single base, so this may be a read error. The V gene is TRDV3, the J gene TRDJ1; 11 nucleotides line up with TRDD3. The CDR3 runs 11 residues. Germline CDR1 and CDR2: TVYSNPD and GDNSRS (reference sequence). The CDR3 is CAGGYADKRIF. The CDR3 coding sequence is TGTGCTGGGGGATACGCCGATAAACGCATCTTT. The variable domain in full, with the rest retrieved from reference TRDV3 and TRDJ1, is CDKVTQSSPDQTVASGSEVVLLCTYDTVYSNPDLFWYRIRPDYSFQFVFYGDNSRSEGADFTQGRFSVKHILTQKAFHLVISPVRTEDSATYYCAGGYADKRIFGKGTRVTVEP.

No V gene was called, though TRDJ1 was called as the J gene; the table's D call, TRDD3, has no DNA check behind it. CDR3 length: 12 residues. CDR3 in DNA: TGTGCAATACTGGGGGACACCGATAAACTCATCTTT. It specifies CAILGDTDKLIF.

This clone rates as medium-sized. The genes are TRDV2 and TRDJ2; 9 bases align to TRDD3. V was pared by 3 bases and J by 0 bases, with 7 bases of the junction left unmatched. Germline CDR1 and CDR2: GEAIGNYY and EKD. This CDR3 is 17 amino acids long. CDR3 sequence reads: CACDSGDWGTLTAQLFF. In nucleotides, the CDR3 is TGTGCCTGTGACTCAGGAGACTGGGGGACTTTGACAGCACAACTCTTCTTT.

By proportion, this clone is large. Other DNA sequences of this sample code for an identical CDR3. J is TRDJ1 and V is TRDV3; 10 nucleotides match TRDD3. CDR3 size: 12 residues. J was trimmed by 2 bases and V by 3 bases; bases with no gene match: 0. Germline assignment: CDR1 TVYSNPD and CDR2 GDNSRS (reference sequence). CDR3 protein: CALLGDTDKLIF. CDR3 nucleotides: TGTGCCTTACTGGGGGATACCGATAAACTCATCTTT. Full variable domain (missing parts from reference TRDV3 and TRDJ1): CDKVTQSSPDQTVASGSEVVLLCTYDTVYSNPDLFWYRIRPDYSFQFVFYGDNSRSEGADFTQGRFSVKHILTQKAFHLVISPVRTEDSATYYCALLGDTDKLIFGKGTRVTVEP.

There are a few counts of this clone. The chain uses TRDV2 and TRDJ3; 10 bases are a match to TRDD3. The J gene was missing in TCRdb and was found by matching the end of the DNA to germline. Trimming took 3 bases from V and 1 from J; bases not matched to a gene: 5. This CDR3 has 18 residues. CDR1 is GEAIGNYY and CDR2 is EKD in the germline V gene. CDR3 amino acids: CACDDWGIGSWDTRQMFF. The DNA for the CDR3 is TGTGCCTGTGACGACTGGGGGATCGGATCCTGGGACACCCGACAGATGTTTTTC.

Sample share makes this clone large (0.1 to 1%). The sample holds other DNA sequences that translate to the same CDR3. The chain has TRDV1 and TRDJ1; TRDD3 matches at 7 bases. V was clipped by 0 bases and J by 0 bases; unmatched bases: 1. This CDR3 is 15 amino acids long. Germline V CDR1 and CDR2: TSWWSYY, QGS. This chain's CDR3 is CALGELGGYTDKLIF. The DNA for the CDR3 is TGTGCTCTTGGGGAACTGGGGGGATACACCGATAAACTCATCTTT.

The rearrangement joins TRDV2 to TRDJ3, with 12 positions matching TRDD3. CDR3 size: 20 residues. J lost 1 base, V lost 1 base, and 7 bases had no gene match. Germline CDR1 reads GEAIGNYY; CDR2 reads EKD. The CDR3 loop is CACDTSTGGYRSWDTRQMFF. CDR3 nucleotide sequence: TGTGCCTGTGACACAAGTACTGGGGGATACAGATCCTGGGACACCCGACAGATGTTTTTC.

The rearrangement links TRAV29/DV5 to TRDJ1; TRDD3 agrees at 12 bases. Germline V lookup: CDR1 NSMFDY, CDR2 ISSIKDK. This CDR3 has 15 amino acids. The V gene end was trimmed by 0 bases and the J gene end by 0 bases; junction bases not matched to a gene: 0. The CDR3 bases are TGTGCAGCAAGCGCTGGGGGATACGACACCGATAAACTCATCTTT. This sequence encodes CAASAGGYDTDKLIF.

Relative to its sample, this clone is large. V usage is TRDV3 and J usage is TRDJ2, with 9 bases lining up with TRDD3. Trimming took 4 bases from V and 0 from J; bases not matched to a gene: 0. Germline V gene lookup returns CDR1 TVYSNPD and CDR2 GDNSRS (reference sequence). The CDR3 is 13 residues long. The CDR3 bases are TGTGCCTACTGGGGGACTTTGACAGCACAACTCTTCTTT. The encoded protein is CAYWGTLTAQLFF.